Included here is one T cell receptor beta chain sequence, with context. Its antigen is not identified. The data were taken from a study of cytomegalovirus exposure and HLA in healthy donors. J lost 6 bases, V lost 3 bases, and 2 bases had no gene match. The CDR3 covers 13 residues. Germline V gene sequence: CDR1 MNHEY, CDR2 SMNVEV (reference sequence). Points from the study as a whole: When analyzed later, the rates of TCR association showed variation by HLA locus, with DRB1 the most and HLA-C the fewest.

The PCR ran on 60 Vbeta and 13 Jbeta primers. Sequenced by immunoSEQ multiplex PCR; TCRdb stores in-frame clones only, minus some. Of around 88,000 clones listed, under 80% are singletons. This receptor was taken from a man aged 45-60 years in good health and CMV-seropositive. The chain couples TRBV27 to TRBJ1-5, with TRBD1 matching over 7 bases. The specimen sequenced was PBMCs. This chain's CDR3 is CASSLDRIQPQHF. CDR3 DNA: TGTGCCAGCAGTTTGGACAGGATTCAGCCCCAGCATTTT.